These 6 T cell receptor beta chains were all obtained from the same sample, sequenced in a study of cytomegalovirus exposure and HLA in healthy donors. Researchers ran the PCR with 60 Vbeta and 13 Jbeta primers. Profiling relied on immunoSEQ multiplex PCR, and the TCRdb table lists in-frame clones only, not all of them. The sample has roughly 52,000 clones; around 78% are singletons. The sequenced sample consisted of PBMCs. Every receptor here comes from a female donor in good health and CMV-seronegative.

The chain employs TRBV6-1 and TRBJ1-6; TRBD1 is a possible D gene (5 bases). V was shortened by 6 bases and J by 6 bases, with 12 bases between the two germline ends. Germline V gene sequence: CDR1 MNHNS, CDR2 SASEGT. The CDR3 loop spans 14 amino acids. CDR3 loop: CASSELGRNSPLHF. The CDR3 DNA sequence: TGTGCCAGCAGCGAGTTGGGGCGTAATTCACCCCTCCACTTT.

The gene calls are TRBV27 and TRBJ2-3; the match to TRBD1 covers 7 bases. Trimming cost V 5 bases and J 5 bases; bases outside gene matches: 10. The CDR3 is 15 residues long. Germline V gene data show CDR1 as MNHEY and CDR2 as SMNVEV (reference sequence). The CDR3 is CASSKPGQKRDTQYF. CDR3 in DNA: TGTGCCAGCAGTAAGCCGGGACAGAAGCGAGATACGCAGTATTTT.

V is TRBV10-1 and J is TRBJ2-5, with TRBD2 as a possible D gene (6 bases). Germline V gene data show CDR1 as WNHNN and CDR2 as SYGVQD (reference sequence). The germline V and J ends were trimmed by 3 bases and 5 bases, with 13 bases remaining between them. The CDR3 spans 14 residues. The CDR3 DNA follows: TGCGCCAGCAGTGAAGACGGGGGTCGGGAGACCCAGTACTTC. This encodes CASSEDGGRETQYF.

This clone was observed a single time. This chain links TRBV12-5 with TRBJ2-3, with 8 nucleotides matching TRBD1. V trimming: 9 bases; J trimming: 4 bases; junction bases outside the gene matches: 3. This CDR3 comprises 12 residues. Germline CDR1 is LGHNT and CDR2 is FRNRAP. CDR3 nucleotides: TGTGCTAGCAGGGGGCCCCCAGATACGCAGTATTTT. This codes for CASRGPPDTQYF.

The chain is built from TRBV2 and TRBJ2-2; no definite D call. Trimming pared 8 bases from V and 1 base from J, leaving 11 bases between. The germline CDR1 and CDR2 sequences are SNHLY and FYNNEI. This CDR3 comprises 14 residues. For the CDR3, the DNA is TGTGCCAGCCGGCCAGGCGTGAACACCGGGGAGCTGTTTTTT. This codes for CASRPGVNTGELFF.

The chain combines TRBV19 with TRBJ1-1; possible D gene TRBD1, 5 bases. The CDR3 totals 14 residues. From germline, CDR1 is LNHDA and CDR2 SQIVND (reference sequence). The V end was cut by 11 bases, the J end by 1 base, with 17 bases between. The CDR3 DNA reads TGTGCCGCCAGTAAAGTAAGGGGGAACACTGAAGCTTTCTTT. It encodes CAASKVRGNTEAFF.